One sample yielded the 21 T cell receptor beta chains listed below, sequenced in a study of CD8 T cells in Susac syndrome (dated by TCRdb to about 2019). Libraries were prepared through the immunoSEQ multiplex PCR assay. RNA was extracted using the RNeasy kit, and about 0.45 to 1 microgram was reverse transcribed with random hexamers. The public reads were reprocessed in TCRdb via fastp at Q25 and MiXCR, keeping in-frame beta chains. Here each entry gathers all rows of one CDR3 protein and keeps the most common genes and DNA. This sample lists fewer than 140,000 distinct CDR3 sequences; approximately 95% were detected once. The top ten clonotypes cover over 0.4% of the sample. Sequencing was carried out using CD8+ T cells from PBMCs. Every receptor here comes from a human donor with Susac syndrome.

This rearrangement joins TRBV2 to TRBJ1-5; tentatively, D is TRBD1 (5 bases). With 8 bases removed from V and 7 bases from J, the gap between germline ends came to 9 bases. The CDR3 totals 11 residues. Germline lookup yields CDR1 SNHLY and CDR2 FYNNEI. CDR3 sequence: CASWGDQPQHF. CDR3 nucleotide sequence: TGTGCCAGCTGGGGGGACCAGCCCCAGCATTTT.

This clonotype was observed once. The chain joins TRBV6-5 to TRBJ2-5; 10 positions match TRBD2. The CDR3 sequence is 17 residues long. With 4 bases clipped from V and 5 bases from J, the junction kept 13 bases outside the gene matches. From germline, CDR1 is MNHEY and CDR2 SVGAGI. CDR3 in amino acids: CASSSSGSSGGIETQYF. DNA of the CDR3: TGTGCCAGCAGTTCGAGCGGGAGTAGCGGGGGGATCGAGACCCAGTACTTC.

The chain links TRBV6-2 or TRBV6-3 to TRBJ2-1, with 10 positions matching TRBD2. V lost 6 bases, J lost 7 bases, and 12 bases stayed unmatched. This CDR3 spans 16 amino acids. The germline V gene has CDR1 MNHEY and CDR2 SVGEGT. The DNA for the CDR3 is TGTGCCAGCAGGGTTATTAGCGGGGGGAACCTTAATGAGCAGTTCTTC. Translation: CASRVISGGNLNEQFF.

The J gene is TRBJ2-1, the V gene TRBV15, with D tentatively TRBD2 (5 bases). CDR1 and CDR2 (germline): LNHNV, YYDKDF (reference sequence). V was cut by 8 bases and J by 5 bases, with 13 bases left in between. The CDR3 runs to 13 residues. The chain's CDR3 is CATATEVDNEQFF. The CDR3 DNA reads TGTGCCACCGCGACGGAGGTCGACAATGAGCAGTTCTTC. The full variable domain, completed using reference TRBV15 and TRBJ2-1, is DAMVIQNPRYQVTQFGKPVTLSCSQTLNHNVMYWYQQKSSQAPKLLFHYYDKDFNNEADTPDNFQSRRPNTSFCFLDIRSPGLGDTAMYLCATATEVDNEQFFGPGTRLTVL.

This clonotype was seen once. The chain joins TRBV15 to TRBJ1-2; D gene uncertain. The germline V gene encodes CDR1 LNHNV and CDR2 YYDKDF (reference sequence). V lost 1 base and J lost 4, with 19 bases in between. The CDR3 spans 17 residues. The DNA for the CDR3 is TGTGCCACCAGCAGAGGGACTTCCACAGCCGGCGTCTATGGCTACACCTTC. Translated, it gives CATSRGTSTAGVYGYTF.

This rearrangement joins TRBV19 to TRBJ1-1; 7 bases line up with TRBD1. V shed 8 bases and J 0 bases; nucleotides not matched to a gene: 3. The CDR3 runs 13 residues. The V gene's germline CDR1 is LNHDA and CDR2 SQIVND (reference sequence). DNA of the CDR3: TGTGCCAGTGGGGACAGCCTGAACACTGAAGCTTTCTTT. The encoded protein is CASGDSLNTEAFF.

CDR3 region: CASSFGQGYSPLHF. CDR3 sequence (DNA): TGTGCCAGCAGCTTTGGGCAGGGCTATTCACCCCTCCACTTT. The rearrangement joins TRBV9 to TRBJ1-6; weak D call: TRBD1 (5 bases). Trimming took off 4 bases at V and 8 bases at J, with 13 bases between the two ends. The germline V gene has CDR1 SGDLS and CDR2 YYNGEE. The CDR3 length is 14 residues.

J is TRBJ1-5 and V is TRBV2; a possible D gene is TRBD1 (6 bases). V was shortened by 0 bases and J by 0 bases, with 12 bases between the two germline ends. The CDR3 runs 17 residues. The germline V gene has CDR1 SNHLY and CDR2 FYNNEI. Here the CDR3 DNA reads TGTGCCAGCAGTGAAGCTAGGGGGGGATATAGCAATCAGCCCCAGCATTTT. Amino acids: CASSEARGGYSNQPQHF.

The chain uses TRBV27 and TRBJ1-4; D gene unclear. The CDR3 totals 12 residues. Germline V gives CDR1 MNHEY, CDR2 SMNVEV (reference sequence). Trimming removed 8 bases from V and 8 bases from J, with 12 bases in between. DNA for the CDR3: TGTGCCAGCGGACGGAACGGCGAAAAACTGTTTTTT. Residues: CASGRNGEKLFF. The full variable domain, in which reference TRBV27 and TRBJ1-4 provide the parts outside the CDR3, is EAQVTQNPRYLITVTGKKLTVTCSQNMNHEYMSWYRQDPGLGLRQIYYSMNVEVTDKGDVPEGYKVSRKEKRNFPLILESPSPNQTSLYFCASGRNGEKLFFGSGTQLSVL.

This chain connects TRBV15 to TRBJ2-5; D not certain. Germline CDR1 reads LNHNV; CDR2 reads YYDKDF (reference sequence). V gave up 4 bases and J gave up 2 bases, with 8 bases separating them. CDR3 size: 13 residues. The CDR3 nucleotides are TGTGCCACCAGCATGGTGGGACAAGAGACCCAGTACTTC. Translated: CATSMVGQETQYF.

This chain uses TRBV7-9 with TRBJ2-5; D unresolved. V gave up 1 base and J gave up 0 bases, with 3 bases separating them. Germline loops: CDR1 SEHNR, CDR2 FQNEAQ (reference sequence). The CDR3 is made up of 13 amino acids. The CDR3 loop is CASSLDNQETQYF. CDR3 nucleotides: TGTGCCAGCAGCTTAGACAACCAAGAGACCCAGTACTTC.

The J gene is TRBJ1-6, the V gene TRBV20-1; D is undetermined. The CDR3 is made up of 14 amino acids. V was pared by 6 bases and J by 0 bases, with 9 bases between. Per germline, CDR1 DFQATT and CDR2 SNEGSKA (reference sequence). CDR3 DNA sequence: TGCAGTGCCAAAAAAAGCTCCTATAATTCACCCCTCCACTTT. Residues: CSAKKSSYNSPLHF.

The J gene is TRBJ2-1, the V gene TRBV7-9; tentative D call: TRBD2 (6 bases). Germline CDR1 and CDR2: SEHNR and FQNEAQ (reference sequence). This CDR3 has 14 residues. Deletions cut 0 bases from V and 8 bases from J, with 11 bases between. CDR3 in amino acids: CASSLALWGDEQFF. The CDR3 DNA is TGTGCCAGCAGCTTAGCGTTGTGGGGGGATGAGCAGTTCTTC.

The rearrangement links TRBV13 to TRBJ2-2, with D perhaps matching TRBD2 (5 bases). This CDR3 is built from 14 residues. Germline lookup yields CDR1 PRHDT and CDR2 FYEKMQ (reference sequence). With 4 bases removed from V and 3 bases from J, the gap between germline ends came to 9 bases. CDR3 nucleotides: TGTGCCAGCAGCTCACTAGTGGACACCGGGGAGCTGTTTTTT. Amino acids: CASSSLVDTGELFF.

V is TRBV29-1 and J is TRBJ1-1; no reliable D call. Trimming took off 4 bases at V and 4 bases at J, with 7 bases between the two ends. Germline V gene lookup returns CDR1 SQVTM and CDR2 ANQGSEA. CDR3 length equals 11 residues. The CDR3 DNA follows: TGCAGCGTTGGAGATCGCACTGAAGCTTTCTTT. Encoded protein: CSVGDRTEAFF.

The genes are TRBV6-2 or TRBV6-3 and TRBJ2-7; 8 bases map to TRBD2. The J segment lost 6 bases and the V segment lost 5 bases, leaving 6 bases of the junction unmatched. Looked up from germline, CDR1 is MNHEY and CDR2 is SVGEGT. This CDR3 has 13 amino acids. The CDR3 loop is CASSVGLAIEQYF. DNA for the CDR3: TGTGCCAGCAGTGTCGGACTAGCTATCGAGCAGTACTTC.

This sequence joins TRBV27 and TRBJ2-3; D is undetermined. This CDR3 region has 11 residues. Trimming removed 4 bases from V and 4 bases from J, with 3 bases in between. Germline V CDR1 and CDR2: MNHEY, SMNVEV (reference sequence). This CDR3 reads CASSSPDTQYF. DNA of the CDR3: TGTGCCAGCAGTTCCCCAGATACGCAGTATTTT.

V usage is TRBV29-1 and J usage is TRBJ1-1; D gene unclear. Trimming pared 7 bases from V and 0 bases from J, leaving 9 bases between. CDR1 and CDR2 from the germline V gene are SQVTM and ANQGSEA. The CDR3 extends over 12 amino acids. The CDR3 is CSARRVNTEAFF. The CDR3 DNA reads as TGCAGCGCCCGACGGGTGAACACTGAAGCTTTCTTT.

DNA for the CDR3: TGTGCCAGCAGCCTATGGGACAGGGGCTTCGGCGGCACTGAAGCTTTCTTT. It encodes CASSLWDRGFGGTEAFF. V and J are TRBV9 and TRBJ1-1, with TRBD1 identical over 10 bases. J gave up 4 bases and V 4 bases, and 13 bases lay outside the gene matches. The CDR3 totals 17 residues. Per germline, CDR1 SGDLS and CDR2 YYNGEE.

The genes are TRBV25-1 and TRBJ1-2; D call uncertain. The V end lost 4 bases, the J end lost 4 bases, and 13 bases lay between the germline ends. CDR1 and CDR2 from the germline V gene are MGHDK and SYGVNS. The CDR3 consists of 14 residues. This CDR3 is CASSGTDFGYGYTF. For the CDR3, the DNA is TGTGCCAGCAGTGGGACGGACTTTGGCTATGGCTACACCTTC.

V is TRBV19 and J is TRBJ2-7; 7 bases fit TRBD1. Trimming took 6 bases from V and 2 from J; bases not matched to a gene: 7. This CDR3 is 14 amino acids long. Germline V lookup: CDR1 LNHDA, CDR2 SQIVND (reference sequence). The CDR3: CASSLTGTAYEQYF. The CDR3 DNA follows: TGTGCCAGTAGCCTGACCGGGACAGCCTACGAGCAGTACTTC.